The 15 T cell receptor beta chains below come from one sample, sequenced in a study of early T cells in non-severe SARS-CoV-2 infection. TCRdb processed the 5' RACE reads anew with MiXCR; each CDR3 protein has one entry. Among over 80,000 distinct CDR3 sequences listed, 14% were seen once. Sequencing was done on a sample of whole blood. The receptors were gathered from an adult who was a healthcare worker with PCR-confirmed SARS-CoV-2 infection or an uninfected control (not recorded which).

This clonotype has just a few counts. The CDR3 reads CSARGPTGEKLFF. In nucleotides, the CDR3 is TGCAGTGCTCGAGGGCCCACAGGTGAAAAACTGTTTTTT. The chain combines TRBV20-1 with TRBJ1-4; weak D call: TRBD1 (5 bases). Trimming left V 5 bases short and J 7 bases short, with 14 bases between. The CDR3 runs to 13 residues. The V gene's germline CDR1 is DFQATT and CDR2 SNEGSKA (reference sequence).

This clonotype was found a few times. CDR3 in amino acids: CASSYRGRYTEAFF. CDR3 coding DNA: TGTGCCAGCAGCTACAGGGGGCGGTACACTGAAGCTTTCTTT. The chain joins TRBV7-2 to TRBJ1-1, with 9 bases matching TRBD1. The CDR3 extends over 14 amino acids. The germline gives CDR1 SGHTA, CDR2 FQGNSA. V lost 4 bases to trimming and J lost 3 bases; unmatched junction nucleotides: 3.

The rearrangement links TRBV29-1 to TRBJ1-1; possible D gene TRBD1, 5 bases. Trimming took off 7 bases at V and 5 bases at J, with 17 bases between the two ends. CDR1 is SQVTM, CDR2 ANQGSEA, per germline. The CDR3 length is 13 residues. CDR3 residues: CSARLLGDTEAFF. CDR3 nucleotides: TGCAGCGCCCGCCTTCTGGGGGATACTGAAGCTTTCTTT.

The chain uses TRBV7-3 and TRBJ2-3, with 10 bases that match TRBD2. Germline V lookup: CDR1 SGHTA, CDR2 FQGTGA. This CDR3 is 18 amino acids long. V gave up 5 bases and J gave up 0 bases; unmatched junction bases: 11. The CDR3 region is CASSRASGGYTSTDTQYF. CDR3 bases: TGTGCCAGCAGCAGGGCTAGCGGGGGCTATACTAGCACAGATACGCAGTATTTT.

This clonotype came up a few times. This CDR3 is CAISENPTSSYEQYF. CDR3 in DNA: TGTGCCATCAGTGAAAATCCGACTAGCTCCTACGAGCAGTACTTC. V and J are TRBV10-3 and TRBJ2-7; a weak D match, TRBD2 (6 bases). Germline-derived CDR1 and CDR2 are ENHRY and SYGVKD. Trimming stripped 3 bases from V and 0 bases from J, with 12 bases between. CDR3 length equals 15 residues.

This clonotype has at least ten counts. The chain employs TRBV6-6 and TRBJ2-4; D not resolved. The CDR3 has 16 residues. V was clipped by 0 bases and J by 0 bases, with 9 bases between them. Germline values: CDR1 MNHNY, CDR2 SVGAGI (reference sequence). The CDR3 sequence is CASSYSADLAKNIQYF. The CDR3 DNA reads as TGTGCCAGCAGTTACTCGGCAGACCTAGCCAAAAACATTCAGTACTTC.

The J gene is TRBJ1-6, the V gene TRBV12-3 or TRBV12-4, with no clear D. CDR3 length: 15 amino acids. Trimming left V 7 bases short and J 0 bases short, with 10 bases between. As DNA, the CDR3 is TGTGCCAGCACCCCGACGGGCTCCTATAATTCACCCCTCCACTTT. It is translated as CASTPTGSYNSPLHF.

This chain uses TRBV6-6 with TRBJ1-6; perhaps TRBD1 as D (5 bases). Germline V lookup: CDR1 MNHNY, CDR2 SVGAGI (reference sequence). The V gene lost 11 bases and the J gene lost 2 bases, with 7 bases spanning the gap. The CDR3 is 12 amino acids. CDR3 in amino acids: CAGGTYNSPLHF. DNA of the CDR3: TGTGCCGGGGGTACCTATAATTCACCCCTCCACTTT.

This clonotype was detected only a few times. This rearrangement joins TRBV2 to TRBJ2-3; TRBD2 matches at 11 bases. V trimming: 2 bases; J trimming: 8 bases; junction bases outside the gene matches: 9. Per germline, CDR1 SNHLY and CDR2 FYNNEI. The length of the CDR3 is 16 residues. CDR3 coding DNA: TGTGCCAGCAGTGAATCCTTAACTAGCGGGGGAGGTACGCAGTATTTT. Protein product: CASSESLTSGGGTQYF.

The chain carries TRBV28 and TRBJ2-7; D gene unclear. Trimming removed 6 bases at V and 1 base at J, with 7 bases between. Germline V CDR1 and CDR2: MDHEN, SYDVKM. The CDR3 has 12 residues. CDR3 protein: CASSLPSYEQYF. The CDR3 nucleotides are TGTGCCAGCAGCCTCCCATCCTACGAGCAGTACTTC. The variable domain in full, with the rest retrieved from reference TRBV28 and TRBJ2-7, is DVKVTQSSRYLVKRTGEKVFLECVQDMDHENMFWYRQDPGLGLRLIYFSYDVKMKEKGDIPEGYSVSREKKERFSLILESASTNQTSMYLCASSLPSYEQYFGPGTRLTVT.

This clonotype was found many times. J is TRBJ2-5 and V is TRBV20-1; D not resolved. This CDR3 comprises 11 residues. V was trimmed by 4 bases and J by 2 bases, leaving 5 bases between them. Per the germline V gene, CDR1 is DFQATT and CDR2 is SNEGSKA (reference sequence). The chain's CDR3 is CSAIHQETQYF. The DNA of the CDR3 is TGCAGTGCTATACATCAAGAGACCCAGTACTTC.

This clonotype came up a few times. This chain links TRBV7-8 with TRBJ2-5; D remains unclear. Trimming took 5 bases from V and 4 from J, leaving 17 bases between them. CDR1 is SGHVS, CDR2 FQNEAQ, per germline. CDR3 length equals 15 residues. The CDR3 spells CASSIFSTSLETQYF. The CDR3 DNA follows: TGTGCCAGCAGCATCTTCAGTACCTCACTAGAGACCCAGTACTTC.

The chain is built from TRBV20-1 and TRBJ2-3; D is uncertain. V lost 6 bases to trimming and J lost 14 bases, with 18 bases between them. Germline V gene data show CDR1 as DFQATT and CDR2 as SNEGSKA (reference sequence). The CDR3 sequence is 11 residues long. This CDR3 reads CSALASPRMYF. CDR3 DNA: TGCAGTGCCCTCGCGTCACCCCGCATGTATTTT.

This clonotype was observed a few times. This chain connects TRBV25-1 to TRBJ1-2; 7 bases are shared with TRBD1. The V gene end was trimmed by 1 base and the J gene end by 7 bases; junction bases not matched to a gene: 6. Germline values: CDR1 MGHDK, CDR2 SYGVNS. This CDR3 region has 14 residues. CDR3 residues: CASSELRQGGGYTF. CDR3 DNA: TGTGCCAGCAGTGAATTAAGACAGGGTGGTGGCTACACCTTC.

This chain links TRBV5-1 with TRBJ2-3, with 8 bases matching TRBD2. J gave up 0 bases and V 2 bases, and 5 bases lay outside the gene matches. This CDR3 spans 16 amino acids. Germline V gives CDR1 SGHRS, CDR2 YFSETQ. CDR3 amino acids: CASSFQAGGSTDTQYF. The CDR3 DNA reads as TGCGCCAGCAGCTTTCAGGCGGGGGGAAGCACAGATACGCAGTATTTT.